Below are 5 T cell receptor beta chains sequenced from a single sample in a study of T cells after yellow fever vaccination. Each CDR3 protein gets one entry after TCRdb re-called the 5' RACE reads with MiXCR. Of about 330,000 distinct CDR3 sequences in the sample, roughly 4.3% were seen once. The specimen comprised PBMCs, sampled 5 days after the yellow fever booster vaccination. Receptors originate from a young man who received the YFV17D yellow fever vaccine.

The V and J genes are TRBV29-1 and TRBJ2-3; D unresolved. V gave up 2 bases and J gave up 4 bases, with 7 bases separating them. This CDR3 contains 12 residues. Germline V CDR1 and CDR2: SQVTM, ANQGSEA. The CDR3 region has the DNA TGCAGCGTTGAAAGGTCCTCAGATACGCAGTATTTT. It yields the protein CSVERSSDTQYF.

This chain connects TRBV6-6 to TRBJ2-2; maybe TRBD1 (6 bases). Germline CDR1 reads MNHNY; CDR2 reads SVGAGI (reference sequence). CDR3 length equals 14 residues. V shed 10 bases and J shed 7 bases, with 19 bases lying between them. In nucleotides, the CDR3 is TGTGCCACCCAGTTACCCAGGGGTGGCGGGGAGCTGTTTTTT. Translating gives CATQLPRGGGELFF.

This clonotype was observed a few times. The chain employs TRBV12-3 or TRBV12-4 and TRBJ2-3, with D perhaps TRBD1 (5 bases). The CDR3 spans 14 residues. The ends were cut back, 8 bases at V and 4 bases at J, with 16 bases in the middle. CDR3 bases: TGTGCCAGCGCCAAGGACATTTCAGCAGATACGCAGTATTTT. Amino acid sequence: CASAKDISADTQYF.

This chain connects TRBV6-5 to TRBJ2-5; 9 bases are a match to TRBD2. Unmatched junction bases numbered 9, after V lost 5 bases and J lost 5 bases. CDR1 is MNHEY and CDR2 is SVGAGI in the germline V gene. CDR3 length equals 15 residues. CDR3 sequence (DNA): TGTGCCAGCAGTATCTCCGGGACTAGCAGTGAGACCCAGTACTTC. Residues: CASSISGTSSETQYF.

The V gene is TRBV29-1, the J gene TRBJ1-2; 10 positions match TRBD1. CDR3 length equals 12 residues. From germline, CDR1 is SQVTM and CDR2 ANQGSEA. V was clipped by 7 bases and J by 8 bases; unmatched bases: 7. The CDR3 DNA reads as TGCAGCGCCGTAGGGACAGGGGAAGGCTACACCTTC. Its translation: CSAVGTGEGYTF.